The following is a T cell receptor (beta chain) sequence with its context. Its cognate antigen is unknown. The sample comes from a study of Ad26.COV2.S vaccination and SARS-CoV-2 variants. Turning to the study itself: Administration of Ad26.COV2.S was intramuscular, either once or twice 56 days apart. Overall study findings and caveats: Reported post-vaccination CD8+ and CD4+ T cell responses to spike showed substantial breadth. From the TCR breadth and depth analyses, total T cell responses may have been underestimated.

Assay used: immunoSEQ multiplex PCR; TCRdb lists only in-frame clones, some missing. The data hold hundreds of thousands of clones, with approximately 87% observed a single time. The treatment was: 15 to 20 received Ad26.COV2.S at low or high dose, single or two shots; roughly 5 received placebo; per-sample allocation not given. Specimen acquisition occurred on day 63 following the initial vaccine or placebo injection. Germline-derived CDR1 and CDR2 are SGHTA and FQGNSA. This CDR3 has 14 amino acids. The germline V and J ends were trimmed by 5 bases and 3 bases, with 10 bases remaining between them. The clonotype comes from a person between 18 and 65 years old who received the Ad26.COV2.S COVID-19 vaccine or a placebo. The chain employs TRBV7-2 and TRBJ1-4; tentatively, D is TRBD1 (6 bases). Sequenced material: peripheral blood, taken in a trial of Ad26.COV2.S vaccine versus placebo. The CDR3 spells CASSVRGANEKLFF. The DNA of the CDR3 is TGTGCCAGCAGCGTCAGGGGAGCTAATGAAAAACTGTTTTTT.